This T cell receptor beta chain was identified during a study of identical twins. MiXCR, applied by TCRdb to the 5' RACE reads, yields one record per CDR3 protein. Of about 220,000 distinct CDR3 sequences in the sample, roughly 7.5% are singletons; the top ten hold 5.4%. Comments on this clonotype: The target antigen is unknown.

Findings and caveats of the study: Partial confounding of zero-insertion analyses by invariant MAIT and iNKT cells was possible. Insertions were fewer in abundant cord blood beta clonotypes, whereas memory repertoires showed none of this pattern.

These same records also appear under a second study, on yellow fever vaccine responses in identical twins.

This receptor was taken from a woman between 18 and 29 years old in good health. Material for sequencing was CD8+ T cells sorted from blood.

CDR3 nucleotide sequence: TGCGCCAGCAGCCAAGAGGGACAGGGTTCGGTTTCCGGGGAGCTGTTTTTT. Protein: CASSQEGQGSVSGELFF. The chain is built from TRBV4-1 and TRBJ2-2; TRBD1 agrees at 9 bases. Looked up from germline, CDR1 is MGHRA and CDR2 is YSYEKL. The CDR3 sequence is 17 residues long. After removal of 0 bases from V and 6 bases from J, the junction contained 8 bases not matched to a gene.